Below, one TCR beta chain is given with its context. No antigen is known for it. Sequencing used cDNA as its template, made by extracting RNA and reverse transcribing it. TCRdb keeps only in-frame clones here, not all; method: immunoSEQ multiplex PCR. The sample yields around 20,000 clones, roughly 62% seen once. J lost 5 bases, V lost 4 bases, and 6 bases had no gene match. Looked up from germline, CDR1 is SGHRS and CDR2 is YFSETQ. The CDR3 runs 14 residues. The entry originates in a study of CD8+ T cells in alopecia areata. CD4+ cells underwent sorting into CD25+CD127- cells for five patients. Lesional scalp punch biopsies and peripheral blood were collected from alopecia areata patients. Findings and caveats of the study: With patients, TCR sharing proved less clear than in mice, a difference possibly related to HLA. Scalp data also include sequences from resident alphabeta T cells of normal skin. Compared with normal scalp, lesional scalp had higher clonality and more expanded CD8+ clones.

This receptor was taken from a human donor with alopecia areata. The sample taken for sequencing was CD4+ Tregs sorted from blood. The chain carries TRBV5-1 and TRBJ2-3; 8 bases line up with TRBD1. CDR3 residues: CASSRGQGLDTQYF. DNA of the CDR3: TGCGCCAGCAGCCGAGGACAGGGTCTAGATACGCAGTATTTT.